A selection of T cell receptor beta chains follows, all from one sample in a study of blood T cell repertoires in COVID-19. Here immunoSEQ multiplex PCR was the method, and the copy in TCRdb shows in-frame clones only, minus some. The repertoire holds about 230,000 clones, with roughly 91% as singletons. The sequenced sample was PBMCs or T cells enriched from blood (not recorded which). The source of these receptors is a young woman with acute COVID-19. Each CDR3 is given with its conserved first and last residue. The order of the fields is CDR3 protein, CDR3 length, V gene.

cdr3_aa: CASSQGGRTEAFF
cdr3_length: 13
v_call: TRBV4-3

cdr3_aa: CASRGDSYEQYF
cdr3_length: 12
v_call: TRBV5-4

cdr3_aa: CASKTGYNTGELFF
cdr3_length: 14
v_call: TRBV7-2

cdr3_aa: CASSESSVLLRDTQYF
cdr3_length: 16
v_call: TRBV10-1

cdr3_aa: CVRSQTAETNEKLFF
cdr3_length: 15
v_call: TRBV7-5

cdr3_aa: CASSRTGRDTEAFF
cdr3_length: 14
v_call: TRBV5-6

cdr3_aa: CASSQAADTEAFF
cdr3_length: 13
v_call: TRBV3-1/TRBV3-2

cdr3_aa: CASSPAQGDYGYTF
cdr3_length: 14
v_call: TRBV18

cdr3_aa: CASSVAGEFTDTQYF
cdr3_length: 15
v_call: TRBV9

cdr3_aa: CAWSEGGTRNVLTF
cdr3_length: 14
v_call: TRBV30

cdr3_aa: CASSLWASNQPQHF
cdr3_length: 14
v_call: TRBV28

cdr3_aa: CASSHRNSPLHF
cdr3_length: 12
v_call: TRBV6-5

cdr3_aa: CASSPRQGNTGELFF
cdr3_length: 15
v_call: TRBV18

cdr3_aa: CASMGGGDIQPQHF
cdr3_length: 14
v_call: TRBV28

cdr3_aa: CASSQRAGGLETQYF
cdr3_length: 15
v_call: TRBV3-1/TRBV3-2

cdr3_aa: CASSVSRYNEQFF
cdr3_length: 13
v_call: TRBV9

cdr3_aa: CASSTNREKGNQPQHF
cdr3_length: 16
v_call: TRBV19

cdr3_aa: CASSSNNEQFF
cdr3_length: 11
v_call: TRBV12-3/TRBV12-4

cdr3_aa: CASSAQGADTQYF
cdr3_length: 13
v_call: TRBV9

cdr3_aa: CSVRTGHTYEQYF
cdr3_length: 13
v_call: TRBV29-1

cdr3_aa: CASGDRGRQPQHF
cdr3_length: 13
v_call: TRBV2

cdr3_aa: CASSRTVSGNQPQHF
cdr3_length: 15
v_call: TRBV6-5

cdr3_aa: CASSPDRAISETQYF
cdr3_length: 15
v_call: TRBV28

cdr3_aa: CATRPGGGNTIYF
cdr3_length: 13
v_call: TRBV24-1

cdr3_aa: CASSERGRTDTQYF
cdr3_length: 14
v_call: TRBV25-1

cdr3_aa: CASSSPSGGSGRQETQYF
cdr3_length: 18
v_call: TRBV11-3

cdr3_aa: CSVEDLRVWAGYTF
cdr3_length: 14
v_call: TRBV29-1

cdr3_aa: CASSSVGDQPQHF
cdr3_length: 13
v_call: TRBV5-6

cdr3_aa: CASSPIPAEVTGELFF
cdr3_length: 16
v_call: TRBV18

cdr3_aa: CASSPTSVNDSPLHF
cdr3_length: 15
v_call: TRBV7-9

cdr3_aa: CASSVDGGGAVETQYF
cdr3_length: 16
v_call: TRBV9

cdr3_aa: CASSQRTGVNTEAFF
cdr3_length: 15
v_call: TRBV3-1/TRBV3-2

cdr3_aa: CASSLTGGSYNEQFF
cdr3_length: 15
v_call: TRBV7-3

cdr3_aa: CASSLRSGSEAFF
cdr3_length: 13
v_call: TRBV5-4

cdr3_aa: CASSQDSWRVNTEAFF
cdr3_length: 16
v_call: TRBV4-3

cdr3_aa: CASSEPQGANYGYTF
cdr3_length: 15
v_call: TRBV2

cdr3_aa: CASSTLDRGKKGNTEAFF
cdr3_length: 18
v_call: TRBV19

cdr3_aa: CASSLGRATNTEAFF
cdr3_length: 15
v_call: TRBV11-2

cdr3_aa: CASSKARPYEQYF
cdr3_length: 13
v_call: TRBV21-1

cdr3_aa: CASSLLRPTGNTEAFF
cdr3_length: 16
v_call: TRBV7-3

cdr3_aa: CASSLDLTSGGTDTQYF
cdr3_length: 17
v_call: TRBV11-2

cdr3_aa: CASSMSNEQFF
cdr3_length: 11
v_call: TRBV19

cdr3_aa: CAISAYYEQYF
cdr3_length: 11
v_call: TRBV10-3

cdr3_aa: CASTVVRENTEAFF
cdr3_length: 14
v_call: TRBV2

cdr3_aa: CASSPRDFTDTQYF
cdr3_length: 14
v_call: TRBV9

cdr3_aa: CASSTSSGEHTDTQYF
cdr3_length: 16
v_call: TRBV19

cdr3_aa: CASSLVGTVTEAFF
cdr3_length: 14
v_call: TRBV7-9

cdr3_aa: CASSLSGRHNQPQHF
cdr3_length: 15
v_call: TRBV7-2

cdr3_aa: CASSLGRAGGHTDTQYF
cdr3_length: 17
v_call: TRBV13

cdr3_aa: CASSRNSGTGASEQYF
cdr3_length: 16
v_call: TRBV5-1

cdr3_aa: CASSVGTGGEETQYF
cdr3_length: 15
v_call: TRBV9

cdr3_aa: CASSFSKGQHYEQYF
cdr3_length: 15
v_call: TRBV27

cdr3_aa: CASRDTGICTEAFF
cdr3_length: 14
v_call: TRBV21-1

cdr3_aa: CASFQGGAQNTEAFF
cdr3_length: 15
v_call: TRBV19

cdr3_aa: CASSAGGGRQETQYF
cdr3_length: 15
v_call: TRBV9